This record covers a single T cell receptor (beta chain). The sample originates from a study of blood T cell repertoires in COVID-19. The CDR3 runs to 11 residues. Germline loops: CDR1 MDHEN, CDR2 SYDVKM. Trimming pared 10 bases from V and 11 bases from J, leaving 17 bases between. Produced via immunoSEQ multiplex PCR; TCRdb's table is partial and in-frame only. The sample lists 250,000 or so clones, roughly 80% occurring once. The sample taken for sequencing was PBMCs or T cells enriched from blood (not recorded which). The V and J genes are TRBV28 and TRBJ1-1, with D possibly matching TRBD1 (5 bases). This receptor was taken from a man aged 50 to 59 who had recovered from COVID-19. CDR3 nucleotide sequence: TGTGCCATCGGGCCCGGGACTTCTGCTTTCTTT. Its translation: CAIGPGTSAFF.